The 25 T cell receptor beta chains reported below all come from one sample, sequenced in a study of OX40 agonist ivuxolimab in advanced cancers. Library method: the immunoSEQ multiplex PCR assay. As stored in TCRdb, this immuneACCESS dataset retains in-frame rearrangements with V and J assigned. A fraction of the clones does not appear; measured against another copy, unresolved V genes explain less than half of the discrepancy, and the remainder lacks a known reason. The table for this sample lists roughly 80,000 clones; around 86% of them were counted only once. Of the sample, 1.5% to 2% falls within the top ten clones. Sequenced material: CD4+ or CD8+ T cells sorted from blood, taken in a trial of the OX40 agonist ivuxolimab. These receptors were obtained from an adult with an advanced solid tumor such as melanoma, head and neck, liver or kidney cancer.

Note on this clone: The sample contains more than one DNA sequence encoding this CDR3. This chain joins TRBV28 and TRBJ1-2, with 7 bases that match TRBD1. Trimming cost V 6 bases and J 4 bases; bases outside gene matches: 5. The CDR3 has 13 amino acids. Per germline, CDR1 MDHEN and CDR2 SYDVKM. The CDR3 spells CASRWDSTYGYTF. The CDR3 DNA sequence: TGTGCCAGCAGATGGGACAGCACCTATGGCTACACCTTC.

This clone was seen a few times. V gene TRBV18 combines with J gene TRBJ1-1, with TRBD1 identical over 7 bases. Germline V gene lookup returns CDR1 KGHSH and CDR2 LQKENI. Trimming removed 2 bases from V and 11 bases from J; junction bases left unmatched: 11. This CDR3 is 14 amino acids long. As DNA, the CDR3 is TGTGCCAGCTCACCATCTAGACAGGGATCGGTGGCTTTCTTT. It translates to CASSPSRQGSVAFF.

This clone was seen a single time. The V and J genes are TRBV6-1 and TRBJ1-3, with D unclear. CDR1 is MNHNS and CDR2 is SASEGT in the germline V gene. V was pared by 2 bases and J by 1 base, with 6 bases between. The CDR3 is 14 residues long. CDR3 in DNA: TGTGCCAGCAGTGAATCGCCGTCTGGAAACACCATATATTTT. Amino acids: CASSESPSGNTIYF.

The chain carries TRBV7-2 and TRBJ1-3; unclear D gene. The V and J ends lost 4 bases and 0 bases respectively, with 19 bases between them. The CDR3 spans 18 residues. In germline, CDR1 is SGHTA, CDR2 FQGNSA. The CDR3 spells CASSSTSRIPSSGNTIYF. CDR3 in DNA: TGTGCCAGCAGCTCTACTAGTCGGATCCCGAGCTCTGGAAACACCATATATTTT.

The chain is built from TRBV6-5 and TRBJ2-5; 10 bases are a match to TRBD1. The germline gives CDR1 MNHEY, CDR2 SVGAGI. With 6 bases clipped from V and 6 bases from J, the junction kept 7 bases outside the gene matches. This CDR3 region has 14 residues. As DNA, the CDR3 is TGTGCCAGCAGGTGGGACAGGGGAACAAAGACCCAGTACTTC. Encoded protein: CASRWDRGTKTQYF.

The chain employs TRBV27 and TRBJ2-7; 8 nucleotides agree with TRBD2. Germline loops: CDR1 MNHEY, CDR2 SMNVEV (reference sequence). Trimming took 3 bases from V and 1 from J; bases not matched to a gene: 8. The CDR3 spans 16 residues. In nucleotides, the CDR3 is TGTGCCAGCAGTTTCTCAATAGCGGGGCGATCCTACGAGCAGTACTTC. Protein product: CASSFSIAGRSYEQYF.

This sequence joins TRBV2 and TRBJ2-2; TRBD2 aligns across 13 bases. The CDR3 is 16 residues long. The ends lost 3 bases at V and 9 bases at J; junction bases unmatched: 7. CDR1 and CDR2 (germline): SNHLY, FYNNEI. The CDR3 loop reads CASSDTLAGGLRELFF. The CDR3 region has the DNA TGTGCCAGCAGTGATACACTAGCGGGGGGGCTCAGGGAGCTGTTTTTT.

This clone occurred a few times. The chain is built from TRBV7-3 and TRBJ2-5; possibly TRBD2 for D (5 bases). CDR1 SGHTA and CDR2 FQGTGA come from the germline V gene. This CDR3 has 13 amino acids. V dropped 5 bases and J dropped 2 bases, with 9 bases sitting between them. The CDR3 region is CASSPGLQETQYF. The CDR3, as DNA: TGTGCCAGCAGCCCAGGACTGCAAGAGACCCAGTACTTC.

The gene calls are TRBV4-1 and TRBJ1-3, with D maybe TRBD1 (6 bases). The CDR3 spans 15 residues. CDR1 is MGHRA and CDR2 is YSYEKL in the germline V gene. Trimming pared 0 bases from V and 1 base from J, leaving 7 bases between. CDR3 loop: CASSQEGGSGNTIYF. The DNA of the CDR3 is TGCGCCAGCAGCCAAGAAGGGGGGTCTGGAAACACCATATATTTT.

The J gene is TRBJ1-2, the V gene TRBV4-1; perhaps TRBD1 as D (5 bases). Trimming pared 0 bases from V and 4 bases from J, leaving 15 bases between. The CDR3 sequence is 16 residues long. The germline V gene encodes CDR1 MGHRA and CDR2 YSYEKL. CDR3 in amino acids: CASSQEPPRVGYGYTF. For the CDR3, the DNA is TGCGCCAGCAGCCAAGAACCCCCCAGGGTAGGCTATGGCTACACCTTC.

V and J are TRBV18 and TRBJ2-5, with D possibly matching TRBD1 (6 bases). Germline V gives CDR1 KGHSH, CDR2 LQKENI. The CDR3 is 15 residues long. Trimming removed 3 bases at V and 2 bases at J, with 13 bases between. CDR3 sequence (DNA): TGTGCCAGCTCACCCAGGGGCGCACCGCAAGAGACCCAGTACTTC. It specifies CASSPRGAPQETQYF.

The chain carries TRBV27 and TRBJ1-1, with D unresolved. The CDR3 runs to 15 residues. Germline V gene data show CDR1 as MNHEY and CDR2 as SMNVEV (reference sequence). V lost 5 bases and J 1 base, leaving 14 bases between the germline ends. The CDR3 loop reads CASSPRTLQNTEAFF. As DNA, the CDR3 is TGTGCCAGCAGTCCACGGACTCTTCAGAACACTGAAGCTTTCTTT.

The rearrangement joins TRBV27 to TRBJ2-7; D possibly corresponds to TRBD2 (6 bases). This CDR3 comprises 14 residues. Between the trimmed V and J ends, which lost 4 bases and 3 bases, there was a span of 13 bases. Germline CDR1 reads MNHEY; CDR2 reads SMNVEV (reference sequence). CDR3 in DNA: TGTGCCAGCAGTTCCCGGGGAGGTTACTACGAGCAGTACTTC. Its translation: CASSSRGGYYEQYF.

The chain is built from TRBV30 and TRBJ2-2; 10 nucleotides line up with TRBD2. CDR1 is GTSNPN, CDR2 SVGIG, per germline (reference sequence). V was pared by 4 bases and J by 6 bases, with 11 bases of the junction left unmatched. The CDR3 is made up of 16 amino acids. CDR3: CAWTLGASGGPGELFF. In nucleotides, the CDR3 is TGTGCCTGGACCCTAGGGGCTAGCGGGGGTCCCGGGGAGCTGTTTTTT.

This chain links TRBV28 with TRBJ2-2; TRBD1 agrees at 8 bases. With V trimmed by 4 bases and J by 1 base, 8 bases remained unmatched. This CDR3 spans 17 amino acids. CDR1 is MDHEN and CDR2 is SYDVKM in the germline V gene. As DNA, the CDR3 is TGTGCCAGCAGTTCTCCATGGACAGGGAAGAACACCGGGGAGCTGTTTTTT. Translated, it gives CASSSPWTGKNTGELFF.

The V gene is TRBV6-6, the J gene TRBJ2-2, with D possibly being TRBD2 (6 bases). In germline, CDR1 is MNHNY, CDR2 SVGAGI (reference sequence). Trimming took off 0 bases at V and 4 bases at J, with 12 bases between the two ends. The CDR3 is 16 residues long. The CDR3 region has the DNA TGTGCCAGCAGTTACTCGCGGGGAAGGGGCACCGGGGAGCTGTTTTTT. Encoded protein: CASSYSRGRGTGELFF.

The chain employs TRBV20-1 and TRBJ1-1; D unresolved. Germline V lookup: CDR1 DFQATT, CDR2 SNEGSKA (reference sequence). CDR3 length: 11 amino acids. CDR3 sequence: CSRNTNTEAFF. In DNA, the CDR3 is TGCAGCCGAAATACGAACACTGAAGCTTTCTTT.

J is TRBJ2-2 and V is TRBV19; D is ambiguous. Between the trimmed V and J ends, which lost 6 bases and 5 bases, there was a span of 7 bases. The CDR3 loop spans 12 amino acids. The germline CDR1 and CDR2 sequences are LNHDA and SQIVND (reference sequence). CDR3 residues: CASSVYTGELFF. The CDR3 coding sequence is TGTGCCAGTAGCGTTTATACCGGGGAGCTGTTTTTT.

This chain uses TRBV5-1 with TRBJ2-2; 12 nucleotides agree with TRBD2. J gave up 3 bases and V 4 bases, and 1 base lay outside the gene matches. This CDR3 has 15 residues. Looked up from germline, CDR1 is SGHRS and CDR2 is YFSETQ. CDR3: CASSGLAGHTGELFF. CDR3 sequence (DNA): TGCGCCAGCAGCGGACTAGCGGGGCACACCGGGGAGCTGTTTTTT.

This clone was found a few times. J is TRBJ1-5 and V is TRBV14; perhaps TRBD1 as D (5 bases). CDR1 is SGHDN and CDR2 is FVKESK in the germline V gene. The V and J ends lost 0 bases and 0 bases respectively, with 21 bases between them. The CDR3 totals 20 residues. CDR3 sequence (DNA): TGTGCCAGCAGCCAAGAAACGAGGGGTGGGCCGGGATATAGCAATCAGCCCCAGCATTTT. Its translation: CASSQETRGGPGYSNQPQHF.

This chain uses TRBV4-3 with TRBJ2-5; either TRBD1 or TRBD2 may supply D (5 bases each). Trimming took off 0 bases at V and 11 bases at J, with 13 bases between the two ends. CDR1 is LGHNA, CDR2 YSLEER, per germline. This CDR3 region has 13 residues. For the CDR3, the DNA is TGCGCCAGCAGCCAAGAAGGCCAAGGGGAGCAGTACTTC. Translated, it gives CASSQEGQGEQYF.

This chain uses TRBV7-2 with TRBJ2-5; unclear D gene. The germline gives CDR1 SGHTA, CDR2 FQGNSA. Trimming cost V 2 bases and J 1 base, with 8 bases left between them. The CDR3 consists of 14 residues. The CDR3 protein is CASSLSGSQETQYF. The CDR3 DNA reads TGTGCCAGCAGCTTAAGTGGATCCCAAGAGACCCAGTACTTC.

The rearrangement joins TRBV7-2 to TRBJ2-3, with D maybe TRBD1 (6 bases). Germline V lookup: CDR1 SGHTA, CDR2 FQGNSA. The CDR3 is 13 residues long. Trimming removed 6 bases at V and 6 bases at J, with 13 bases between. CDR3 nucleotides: TGTGCCAGCAGTCTAGAGAGGGGGGATACGCAGTATTTT. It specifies CASSLERGDTQYF.

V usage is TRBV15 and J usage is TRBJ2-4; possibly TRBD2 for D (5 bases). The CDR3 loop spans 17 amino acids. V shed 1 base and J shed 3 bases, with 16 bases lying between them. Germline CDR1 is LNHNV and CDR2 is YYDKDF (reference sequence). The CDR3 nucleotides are TGTGCCACCAGCAGAGCGGCCCTCTTTCGGGACAAAAACATTCAGTACTTC. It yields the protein CATSRAALFRDKNIQYF. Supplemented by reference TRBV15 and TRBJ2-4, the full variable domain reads DAMVIQNPRYQVTQFGKPVTLSCSQTLNHNVMYWYQQKSSQAPKLLFHYYDKDFNNEADTPDNFQSRRPNTSFCFLDIRSPGLGDTAMYLCATSRAALFRDKNIQYFGAGTRLSVL.

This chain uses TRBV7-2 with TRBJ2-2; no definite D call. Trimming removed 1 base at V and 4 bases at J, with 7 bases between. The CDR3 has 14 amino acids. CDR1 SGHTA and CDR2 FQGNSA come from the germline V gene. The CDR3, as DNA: TGTGCCAGCAGCTTAGTTAAGGGCACCGGGGAGCTGTTTTTT. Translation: CASSLVKGTGELFF. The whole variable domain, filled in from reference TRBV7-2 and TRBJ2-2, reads GAGVSQSPSNKVTEKGKDVELRCDPISGHTALYWYRQSLGQGLEFLIYFQGNSAPDKSGLPSDRFSAERTGGSVSTLTIQRTQQEDSAVYLCASSLVKGTGELFFGEGSRLTVL.